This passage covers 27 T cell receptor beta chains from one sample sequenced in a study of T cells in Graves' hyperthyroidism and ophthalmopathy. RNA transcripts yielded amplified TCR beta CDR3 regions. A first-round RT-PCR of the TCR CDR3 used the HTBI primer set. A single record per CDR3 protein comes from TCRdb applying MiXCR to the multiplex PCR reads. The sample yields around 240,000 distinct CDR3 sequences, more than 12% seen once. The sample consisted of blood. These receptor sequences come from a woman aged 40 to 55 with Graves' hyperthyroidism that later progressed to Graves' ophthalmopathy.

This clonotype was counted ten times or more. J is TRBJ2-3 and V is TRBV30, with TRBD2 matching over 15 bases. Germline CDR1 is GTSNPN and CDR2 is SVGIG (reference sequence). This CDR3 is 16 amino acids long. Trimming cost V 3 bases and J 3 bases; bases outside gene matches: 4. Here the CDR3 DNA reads TGTGCCTGGAGCCTAGGGACTAGCGGGAGGACAGATACGCAGTATTTT. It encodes CAWSLGTSGRTDTQYF.

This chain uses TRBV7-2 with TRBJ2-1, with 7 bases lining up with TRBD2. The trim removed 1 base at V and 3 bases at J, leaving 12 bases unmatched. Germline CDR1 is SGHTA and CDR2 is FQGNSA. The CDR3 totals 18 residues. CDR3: CASSLVLMRDYIYNEQFF. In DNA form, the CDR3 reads TGTGCCAGCAGCTTAGTTCTCATGCGGGACTATATCTACAATGAGCAGTTCTTC.

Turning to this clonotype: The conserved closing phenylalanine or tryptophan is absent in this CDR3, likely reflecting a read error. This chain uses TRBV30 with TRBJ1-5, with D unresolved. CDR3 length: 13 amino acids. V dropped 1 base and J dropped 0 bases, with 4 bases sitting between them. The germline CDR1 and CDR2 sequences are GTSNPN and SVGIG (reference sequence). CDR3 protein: CAWSGDSNQPQHL. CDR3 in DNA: TGTGCCTGGAGTGGCGATAGCAATCAGCCCCAGCATCTT.

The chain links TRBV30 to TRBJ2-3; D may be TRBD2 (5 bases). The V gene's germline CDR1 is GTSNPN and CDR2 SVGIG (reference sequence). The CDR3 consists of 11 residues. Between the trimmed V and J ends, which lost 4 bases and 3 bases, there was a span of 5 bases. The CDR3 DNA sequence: TGTGCCTGGACGGGGACAGATACGCAGTATTTT. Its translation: CAWTGTDTQYF.

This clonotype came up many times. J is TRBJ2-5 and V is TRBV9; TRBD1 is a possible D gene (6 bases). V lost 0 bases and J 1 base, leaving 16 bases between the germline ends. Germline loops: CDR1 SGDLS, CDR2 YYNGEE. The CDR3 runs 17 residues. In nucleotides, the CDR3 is TGTGCCAGCAGCGTAGGGACGGACAGCCAAGTCCAAGAGACCCAGTACTTC. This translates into CASSVGTDSQVQETQYF.

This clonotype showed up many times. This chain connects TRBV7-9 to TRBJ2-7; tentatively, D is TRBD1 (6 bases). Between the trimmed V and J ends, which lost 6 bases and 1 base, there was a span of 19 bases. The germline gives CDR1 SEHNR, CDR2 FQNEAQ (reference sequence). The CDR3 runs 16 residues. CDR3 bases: TGTGCCAGCAGTTCTAGTCAGGGGCAGCAATCCTACGAGCAGTACTTC. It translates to CASSSSQGQQSYEQYF. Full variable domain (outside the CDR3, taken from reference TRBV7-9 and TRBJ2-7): DTGVSQNPRHKITKRGQNVTFRCDPISEHNRLYWYRQTLGQGPEFLTYFQNEAQLEKSRLLSDRFSAERPKGSFSTLEIQRTEQGDSAMYLCASSSSQGQQSYEQYFGPGTRLTVT.

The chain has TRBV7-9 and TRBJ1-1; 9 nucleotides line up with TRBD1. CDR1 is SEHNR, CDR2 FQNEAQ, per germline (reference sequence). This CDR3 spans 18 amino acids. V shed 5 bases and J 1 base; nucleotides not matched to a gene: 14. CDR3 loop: CASSRSLGRDRANTEAFF. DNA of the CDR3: TGTGCCAGCAGCCGCAGCCTCGGAAGGGACAGGGCGAACACTGAAGCTTTCTTT.

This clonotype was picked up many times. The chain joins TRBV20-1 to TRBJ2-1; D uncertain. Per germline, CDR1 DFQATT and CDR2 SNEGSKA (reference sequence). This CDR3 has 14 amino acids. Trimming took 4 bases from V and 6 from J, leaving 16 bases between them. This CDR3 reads CSATSPEVPNEQFF. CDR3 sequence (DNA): TGCAGTGCTACGTCCCCGGAAGTGCCCAATGAGCAGTTCTTC.

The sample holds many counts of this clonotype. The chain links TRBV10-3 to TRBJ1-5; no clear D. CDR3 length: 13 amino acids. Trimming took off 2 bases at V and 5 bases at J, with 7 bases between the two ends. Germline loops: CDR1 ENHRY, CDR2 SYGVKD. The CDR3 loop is CAISEGRDQPQHF. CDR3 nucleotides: TGTGCCATCAGTGAGGGGCGAGATCAGCCCCAGCATTTT.

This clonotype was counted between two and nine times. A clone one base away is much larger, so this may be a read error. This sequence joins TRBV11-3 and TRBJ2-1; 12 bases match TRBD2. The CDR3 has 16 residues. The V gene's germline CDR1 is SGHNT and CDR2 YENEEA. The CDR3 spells CASSLRRLAGVDEQLF. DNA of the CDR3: TGTGCCAGCAGCCTCCGTAGACTAGCGGGAGTGGATGAGCAGCTCTTC.

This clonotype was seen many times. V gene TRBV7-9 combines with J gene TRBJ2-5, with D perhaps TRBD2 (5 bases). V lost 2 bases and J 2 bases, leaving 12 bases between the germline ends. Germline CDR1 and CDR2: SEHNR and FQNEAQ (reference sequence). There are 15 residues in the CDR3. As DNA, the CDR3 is TGTGCCAGCAGCTTAAGGGAGACGGTACAAGAGACCCAGTACTTC. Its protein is CASSLRETVQETQYF.

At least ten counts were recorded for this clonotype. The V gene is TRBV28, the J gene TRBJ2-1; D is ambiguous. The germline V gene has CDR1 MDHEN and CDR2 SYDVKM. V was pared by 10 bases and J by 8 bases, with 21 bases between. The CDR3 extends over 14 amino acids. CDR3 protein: CATTETWRPHEQFF. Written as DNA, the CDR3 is TGTGCCACCACGGAAACTTGGAGACCCCATGAGCAGTTCTTC. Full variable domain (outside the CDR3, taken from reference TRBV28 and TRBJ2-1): DVKVTQSSRYLVKRTGEKVFLECVQDMDHENMFWYRQDPGLGLRLIYFSYDVKMKEKGDIPEGYSVSREKKERFSLILESASTNQTSMYLCATTETWRPHEQFFGPGTRLTVL.

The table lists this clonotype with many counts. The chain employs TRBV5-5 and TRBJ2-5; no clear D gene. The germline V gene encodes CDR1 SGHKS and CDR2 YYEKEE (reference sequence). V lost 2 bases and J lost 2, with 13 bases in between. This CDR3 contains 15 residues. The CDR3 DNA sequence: TGTGCCAGCAGCTTTTACCCGCAGCCGCAAGAGACCCAGTACTTC. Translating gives CASSFYPQPQETQYF.

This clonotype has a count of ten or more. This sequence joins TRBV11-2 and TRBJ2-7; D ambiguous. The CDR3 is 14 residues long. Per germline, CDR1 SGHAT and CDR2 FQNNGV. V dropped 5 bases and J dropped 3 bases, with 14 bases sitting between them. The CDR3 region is CASSVSPWGYEQYF. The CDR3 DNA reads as TGTGCCAGCAGCGTATCCCCTTGGGGCTACGAGCAGTACTTC.

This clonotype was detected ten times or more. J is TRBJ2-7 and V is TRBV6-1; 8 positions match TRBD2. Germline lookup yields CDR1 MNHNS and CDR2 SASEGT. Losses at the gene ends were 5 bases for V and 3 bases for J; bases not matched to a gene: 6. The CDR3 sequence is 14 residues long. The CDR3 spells CASSSRTSRYEQYF. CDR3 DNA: TGTGCCAGCAGTTCCCGGACTAGCCGCTACGAGCAGTACTTC.

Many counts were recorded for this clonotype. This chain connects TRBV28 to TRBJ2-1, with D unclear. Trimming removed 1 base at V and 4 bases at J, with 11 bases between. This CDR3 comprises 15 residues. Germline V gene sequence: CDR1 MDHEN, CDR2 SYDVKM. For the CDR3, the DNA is TGTGCCAGCAGTTTATTCGGGTTGACGTACAATGAGCAGTTCTTC. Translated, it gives CASSLFGLTYNEQFF. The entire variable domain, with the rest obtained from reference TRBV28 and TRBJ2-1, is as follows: DVKVTQSSRYLVKRTGEKVFLECVQDMDHENMFWYRQDPGLGLRLIYFSYDVKMKEKGDIPEGYSVSREKKERFSLILESASTNQTSMYLCASSLFGLTYNEQFFGPGTRLTVL.

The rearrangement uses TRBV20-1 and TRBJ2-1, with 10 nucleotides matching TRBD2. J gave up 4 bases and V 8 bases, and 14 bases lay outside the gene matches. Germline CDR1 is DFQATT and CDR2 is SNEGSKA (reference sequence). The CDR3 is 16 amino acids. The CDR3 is CSRDGLAGVAYNEQFF. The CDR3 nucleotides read TGCAGTCGCGACGGGCTAGCGGGAGTCGCATACAATGAGCAGTTCTTC.

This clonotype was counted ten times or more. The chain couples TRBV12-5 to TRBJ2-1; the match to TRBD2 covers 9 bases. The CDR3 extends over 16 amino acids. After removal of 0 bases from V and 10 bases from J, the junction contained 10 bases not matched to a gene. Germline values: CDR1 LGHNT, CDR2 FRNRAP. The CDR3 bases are TGTGCTAGTGGTTTGGTAGCTAGCGGGATCCCCAGAGAGCAGTTCTTC. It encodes CASGLVASGIPREQFF. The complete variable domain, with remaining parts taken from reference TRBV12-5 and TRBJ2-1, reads DARVTQTPRHKVTEMGQEVTMRCQPILGHNTVFWYRQTMMQGLELLAYFRNRAPLDDSGMPKDRFSAEMPDATLATLKIQPSEPRDSAVYFCASGLVASGIPREQFFGPGTRLTVL.

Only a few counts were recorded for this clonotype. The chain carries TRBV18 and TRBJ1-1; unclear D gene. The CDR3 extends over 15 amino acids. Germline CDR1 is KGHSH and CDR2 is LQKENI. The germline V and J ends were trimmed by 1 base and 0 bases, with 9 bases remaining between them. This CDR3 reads CASSPHASLNTEAFF. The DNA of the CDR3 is TGTGCCAGCTCACCACATGCCAGCTTGAACACTGAAGCTTTCTTT.

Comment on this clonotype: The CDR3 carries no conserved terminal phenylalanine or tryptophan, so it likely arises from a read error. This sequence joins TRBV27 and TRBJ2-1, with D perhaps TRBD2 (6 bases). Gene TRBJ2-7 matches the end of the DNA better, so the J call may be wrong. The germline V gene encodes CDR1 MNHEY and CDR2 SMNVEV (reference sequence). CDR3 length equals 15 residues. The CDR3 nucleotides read TGTGCCAGCAGTTTCAGGGCGGGAACCTACTACGAGCAGTACCTC. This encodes CASSFRAGTYYEQYL.

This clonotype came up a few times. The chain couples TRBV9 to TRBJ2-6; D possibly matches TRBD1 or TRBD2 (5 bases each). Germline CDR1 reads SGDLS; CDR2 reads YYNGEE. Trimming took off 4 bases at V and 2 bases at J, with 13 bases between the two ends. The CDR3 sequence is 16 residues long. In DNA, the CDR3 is TGTGCCAGCAGCTTAGGTGGGGGTACTGGGGCCAACGTCCTGACTTTC. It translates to CASSLGGGTGANVLTF. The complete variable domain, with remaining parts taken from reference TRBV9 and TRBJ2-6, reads DSGVTQTPKHLITATGQRVTLRCSPRSGDLSVYWYQQSLDQGLQFLIQYYNGEERAKGNILERFSAQQFPDLHSELNLSSLELGDSALYFCASSLGGGTGANVLTFGAGSRLTVL.

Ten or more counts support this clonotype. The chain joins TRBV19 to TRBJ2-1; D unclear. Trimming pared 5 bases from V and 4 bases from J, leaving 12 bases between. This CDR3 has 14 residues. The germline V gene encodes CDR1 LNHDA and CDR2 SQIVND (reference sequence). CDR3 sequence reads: CASSWEGMYNEQFF. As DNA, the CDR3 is TGTGCCAGTAGTTGGGAAGGGATGTACAATGAGCAGTTCTTC.

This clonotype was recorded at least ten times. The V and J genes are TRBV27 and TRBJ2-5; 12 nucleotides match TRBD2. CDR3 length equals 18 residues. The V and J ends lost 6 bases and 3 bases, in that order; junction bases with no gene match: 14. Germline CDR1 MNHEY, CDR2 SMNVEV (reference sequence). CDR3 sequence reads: CASRAEWGASGREETQYF. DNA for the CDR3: TGTGCCAGCAGAGCCGAGTGGGGGGCTAGCGGGAGGGAAGAGACCCAGTACTTC.

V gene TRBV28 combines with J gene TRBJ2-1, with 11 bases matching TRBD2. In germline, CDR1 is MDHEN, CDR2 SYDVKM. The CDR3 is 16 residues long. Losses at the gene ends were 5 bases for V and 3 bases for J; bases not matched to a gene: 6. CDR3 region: CASSQGGTSGYNEQFF. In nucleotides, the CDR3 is TGTGCCAGCAGTCAGGGGGGGACTAGCGGCTACAATGAGCAGTTCTTC. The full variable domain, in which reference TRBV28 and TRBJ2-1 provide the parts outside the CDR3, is DVKVTQSSRYLVKRTGEKVFLECVQDMDHENMFWYRQDPGLGLRLIYFSYDVKMKEKGDIPEGYSVSREKKERFSLILESASTNQTSMYLCASSQGGTSGYNEQFFGPGTRLTVL.

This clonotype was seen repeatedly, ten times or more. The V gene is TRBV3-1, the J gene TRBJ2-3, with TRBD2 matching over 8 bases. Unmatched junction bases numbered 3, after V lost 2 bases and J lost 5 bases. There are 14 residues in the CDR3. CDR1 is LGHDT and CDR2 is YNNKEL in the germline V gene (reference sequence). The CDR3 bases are TGTGCCAGCAGCCAAAGCGGGAGTGGAGATACGCAGTATTTT. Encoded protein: CASSQSGSGDTQYF.

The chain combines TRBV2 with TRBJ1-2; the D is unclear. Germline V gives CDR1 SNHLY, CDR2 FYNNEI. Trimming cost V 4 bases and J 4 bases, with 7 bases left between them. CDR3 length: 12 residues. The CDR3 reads CASSVISYGYTF. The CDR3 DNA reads TGTGCCAGCAGTGTAATTAGCTATGGCTACACCTTC.

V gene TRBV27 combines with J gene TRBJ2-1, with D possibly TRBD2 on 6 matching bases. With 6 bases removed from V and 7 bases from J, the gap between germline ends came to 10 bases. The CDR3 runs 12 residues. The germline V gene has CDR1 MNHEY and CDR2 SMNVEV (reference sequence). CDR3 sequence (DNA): TGTGCCAGCAGGAAGACTAGTAATGAGCAGTTCTTC. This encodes CASRKTSNEQFF.